The 26 T cell receptor beta chains presented below share a single source sample, sequenced in a study of blood T cell repertoires in COVID-19. Clones were read by immunoSEQ multiplex PCR, and TCRdb kept only the in-frame ones, dropping some. The table records about 300,000 clones, nearly 90% of them present only once. The sample was PBMCs or T cells enriched from blood (not recorded which). The receptor set was obtained from a woman aged 45-59 years who had been exposed to COVID-19.

The gene calls are TRBV7-8 and TRBJ2-5; D is uncertain. V was pared by 5 bases and J by 4 bases, with 23 bases between. Per the germline V gene, CDR1 is SGHVS and CDR2 is FQNEAQ. The CDR3 loop spans 17 amino acids. The CDR3 loop is CASSPRLTASSAETQYF. For the CDR3, the DNA is TGTGCCAGCAGCCCAAGACTGACTGCCTCTTCCGCAGAGACCCAGTACTTC.

The V call is TRBV4-2, the J call TRBJ2-1; 13 positions match TRBD2. Germline V gene lookup returns CDR1 LGHNA and CDR2 YNFKEQ. The CDR3 loop spans 13 amino acids. Written as DNA, the CDR3 is TGTGCGTCGGGACTAGCGGGAAACAATGAGCAGTTCTTC. It is translated as CASGLAGNNEQFF.

The chain employs TRBV5-1 and TRBJ2-2; 7 nucleotides match TRBD2. The V segment lost 2 bases and the J segment 0 bases; nucleotides outside the gene matches: 7. The CDR3 sequence is 17 residues long. The germline gives CDR1 SGHRS, CDR2 YFSETQ. CDR3 loop: CASSFRVSGANTGELFF. The CDR3 coding sequence is TGCGCCAGCAGCTTTAGGGTGAGCGGGGCGAACACCGGGGAGCTGTTTTTT.

This chain connects TRBV2 to TRBJ1-4; TRBD1 might be the D (5 bases). V lost 3 bases and J 5 bases, leaving 13 bases between the germline ends. The CDR3 extends over 15 amino acids. The germline V gene has CDR1 SNHLY and CDR2 FYNNEI. The DNA for the CDR3 is TGTGCCAGCAGTGAGGGGGGATTAGGGAATGAAAAACTGTTTTTT. Translation: CASSEGGLGNEKLFF.

The chain is built from TRBV28 and TRBJ2-1; D gene uncertain. The CDR3 totals 14 residues. Germline V gene sequence: CDR1 MDHEN, CDR2 SYDVKM. The germline V and J ends were trimmed by 6 bases and 0 bases, with 9 bases remaining between them. The CDR3 sequence is CASRTADSYNEQFF. In nucleotides, the CDR3 is TGTGCCAGCAGGACTGCGGACTCCTACAATGAGCAGTTCTTC. The full variable domain, completed using reference TRBV28 and TRBJ2-1, is DVKVTQSSRYLVKRTGEKVFLECVQDMDHENMFWYRQDPGLGLRLIYFSYDVKMKEKGDIPEGYSVSREKKERFSLILESASTNQTSMYLCASRTADSYNEQFFGPGTRLTVL.

The chain employs TRBV4-2 and TRBJ2-3, with 12 bases that match TRBD2. CDR1 and CDR2 (germline): LGHNA, YNFKEQ. V was pared by 7 bases and J by 4 bases, with 9 bases of the junction left unmatched. This CDR3 is 16 amino acids long. CDR3 protein: CASMGPSGGAADTQYF. In nucleotides, the CDR3 is TGTGCCAGCATGGGTCCTAGCGGGGGGGCCGCAGATACGCAGTATTTT.

The chain employs TRBV10-3 and TRBJ2-7; possibly TRBD1 for D (6 bases). This CDR3 is built from 15 residues. Trimming left V 3 bases short and J 1 base short, with 13 bases between. Germline loops: CDR1 ENHRY, CDR2 SYGVKD. The CDR3 protein is CAISDGNRESYEQYF. The CDR3 DNA reads TGTGCCATCAGTGATGGTAACAGGGAATCCTACGAGCAGTACTTC.

The rearrangement uses TRBV18 and TRBJ2-5, with 12 nucleotides matching TRBD2. The CDR3 is 16 residues long. CDR1 KGHSH and CDR2 LQKENI come from the germline V gene. J gave up 2 bases and V 3 bases, and 4 bases lay outside the gene matches. This chain's CDR3 is CASSPRTSGAQETQYF. The CDR3 DNA follows: TGTGCCAGCTCACCGCGGACTAGCGGGGCTCAAGAGACCCAGTACTTC.

The chain employs TRBV7-9 and TRBJ1-5; 9 bases are shared with TRBD1. Germline CDR1 is SEHNR and CDR2 is FQNEAQ (reference sequence). The CDR3 totals 17 residues. Trimming removed 4 bases from V and 6 bases from J; junction bases left unmatched: 13. The CDR3 DNA follows: TGTGCCAGCAGCTACGGCCTACACAGGGGGCTGGTTCAGCCCCAGCATTTT. This encodes CASSYGLHRGLVQPQHF.

The chain joins TRBV9 to TRBJ1-1; D is possibly TRBD1 (6 bases). The germline V and J ends were trimmed by 4 bases and 11 bases, with 18 bases remaining between them. The length of the CDR3 is 13 residues. The germline CDR1 and CDR2 sequences are SGDLS and YYNGEE. The CDR3 reads CASSRDRQDEAFF. In nucleotides, the CDR3 is TGTGCCAGCAGCCGCGACAGGCAGGATGAGGCTTTCTTT.

The V gene is TRBV7-2, the J gene TRBJ1-1; 7 bases line up with TRBD1. J gave up 2 bases and V 5 bases, and 5 bases lay outside the gene matches. This CDR3 has 14 amino acids. Germline assignment: CDR1 SGHTA and CDR2 FQGNSA. CDR3 region: CASSLGTANTEAFF. DNA for the CDR3: TGTGCCAGCAGCCTAGGGACAGCTAACACTGAAGCTTTCTTT.

The chain recombines TRBV28 with TRBJ1-2; a possible D gene is TRBD1 (6 bases). Deletions cut 3 bases from V and 8 bases from J, with 16 bases between. This CDR3 spans 14 amino acids. Germline V gene lookup returns CDR1 MDHEN and CDR2 SYDVKM. The DNA for the CDR3 is TGTGCCAGCAGTTTGGCAGGGGAGGGGATGGGCTACACCTTC. It codes for CASSLAGEGMGYTF.

This clone occurred once. V is TRBV7-9 and J is TRBJ2-1; TRBD1 might be the D (5 bases). V gave up 1 base and J gave up 2 bases, with 18 bases separating them. Germline CDR1 is SEHNR and CDR2 is FQNEAQ (reference sequence). The CDR3 contains 18 residues. This CDR3 reads CASSLENSRASAYNEQFF. For the CDR3, the DNA is TGTGCCAGCAGCTTAGAAAATAGCAGGGCTTCTGCCTACAATGAGCAGTTCTTC.

V is TRBV7-9 and J is TRBJ2-7; a possible D gene is TRBD1 (5 bases). The V gene lost 5 bases and the J gene lost 4 bases, with 9 bases spanning the gap. The CDR3 runs 12 residues. Germline V gene sequence: CDR1 SEHNR, CDR2 FQNEAQ (reference sequence). In DNA, the CDR3 is TGTGCCAGCAGCCTGACAGTTTACGAGCAGTACTTC. Translated, it gives CASSLTVYEQYF.

The V gene is TRBV24-1, the J gene TRBJ1-2; the D is unclear. CDR3 length: 14 amino acids. The V end lost 3 bases, the J end lost 5 bases, and 12 bases lay between the germline ends. Per the germline V gene, CDR1 is KGHDR and CDR2 is SFDVKD. In DNA, the CDR3 is TGTGCCACCAGTGATAATACGGTAGTTTATGGCTACACCTTC. This encodes CATSDNTVVYGYTF.

This clone was picked up one time. J is TRBJ2-2 and V is TRBV6-5; D might be TRBD1 (6 bases). V was clipped by 7 bases and J by 1 base, with 13 bases between them. This CDR3 contains 15 residues. Looked up from germline, CDR1 is MNHEY and CDR2 is SVGAGI. The CDR3: CASTKTGLNTGELFF. DNA of the CDR3: TGTGCCAGCACCAAAACAGGGTTGAACACCGGGGAGCTGTTTTTT.

This chain connects TRBV7-2 to TRBJ2-5; 7 bases line up with TRBD1. CDR3 length: 16 residues. V lost 3 bases to trimming and J lost 2 bases; unmatched junction nucleotides: 9. In germline, CDR1 is SGHTA, CDR2 FQGNSA. CDR3 protein: CASSFGTVSPQETQYF. In DNA form, the CDR3 reads TGTGCCAGCAGCTTTGGGACAGTCTCCCCACAAGAGACCCAGTACTTC. Looking up the rest from reference TRBV7-2 and TRBJ2-5 gives the full variable domain: GAGVSQSPSNKVTEKGKDVELRCDPISGHTALYWYRQSLGQGLEFLIYFQGNSAPDKSGLPSDRFSAERTGGSVSTLTIQRTQQEDSAVYLCASSFGTVSPQETQYFGPGTRLLVL.

The CDR3 DNA is TGTGCCAGCAGCCCGACTGGGAACACCGGGGAGCTGTTTTTT. Its protein is CASSPTGNTGELFF. This rearrangement joins TRBV5-4 to TRBJ2-2; D is ambiguous. CDR1 is SGHNT, CDR2 YYREEE, per germline (reference sequence). V gave up 4 bases and J gave up 1 base, with 8 bases separating them. CDR3 length: 14 amino acids.

This chain links TRBV6-4 with TRBJ1-1; the match to TRBD1 covers 8 bases. Germline CDR1 reads MRHNA; CDR2 reads SNTAGT. The CDR3 contains 12 residues. After removal of 7 bases from V and 7 bases from J, the junction contained 5 bases not matched to a gene. The CDR3 DNA reads TGTGCCAGCAATTCCGGACAGGGTGAAGCTTTCTTT. It yields the protein CASNSGQGEAFF.

The V and J genes are TRBV28 and TRBJ1-1, with D unclear. The germline CDR1 and CDR2 sequences are MDHEN and SYDVKM. The V and J ends lost 3 bases and 0 bases respectively, with 8 bases between them. CDR3 length: 14 residues. The CDR3 loop is CASSFTDMNTEAFF. The CDR3 bases are TGTGCCAGCAGTTTTACCGACATGAACACTGAAGCTTTCTTT.

The chain is built from TRBV27 and TRBJ2-6; D call uncertain. The V gene lost 3 bases and the J gene lost 4 bases, with 16 bases spanning the gap. The germline CDR1 and CDR2 sequences are MNHEY and SMNVEV (reference sequence). The CDR3 contains 17 residues. The CDR3 sequence is CASSFLKTSPGANVLTF. The CDR3 region has the DNA TGTGCCAGCAGTTTCCTCAAGACTTCTCCCGGGGCCAACGTCCTGACTTTC.

This chain uses TRBV28 with TRBJ2-3, with D tentatively TRBD1 (5 bases). V lost 6 bases and J 5 bases, leaving 15 bases between the germline ends. Germline V CDR1 and CDR2: MDHEN, SYDVKM. CDR3 length: 14 residues. The CDR3 DNA follows: TGTGCCAGCAGCCCTTCAGGGCCTGGAGATACGCAGTATTTT. It codes for CASSPSGPGDTQYF.

The J gene is TRBJ2-3, the V gene TRBV7-2; the match to TRBD1 covers 9 bases. V lost 5 bases to trimming and J lost 4 bases; unmatched junction nucleotides: 4. Looked up from germline, CDR1 is SGHTA and CDR2 is FQGNSA. The CDR3 covers 14 residues. The CDR3 DNA reads TGTGCCAGCAGCCCCAGGACAGGGGCAGATACGCAGTATTTT. Its translation: CASSPRTGADTQYF.

The chain links TRBV2 to TRBJ2-3, with 11 bases lining up with TRBD2. The germline gives CDR1 SNHLY, CDR2 FYNNEI. The length of the CDR3 is 18 residues. V was clipped by 2 bases and J by 5 bases; unmatched bases: 12. Here the CDR3 DNA reads TGTGCCAGCAGTGAAAGGCTAGCGGGGGGCCTAGCCGAAGATACGCAGTATTTT. As protein: CASSERLAGGLAEDTQYF.

The chain employs TRBV6-1 and TRBJ2-7, with TRBD1 matching 7 bases. V was clipped by 3 bases and J by 5 bases; unmatched bases: 7. The length of the CDR3 is 14 residues. Germline lookup yields CDR1 MNHNS and CDR2 SASEGT. As DNA, the CDR3 is TGTGCCAGCAGTGATTTACCCCAGGGGGACGAGCAGTACTTC. Protein sequence: CASSDLPQGDEQYF.

The V call is TRBV7-6, the J call TRBJ1-5; unclear D gene. The ends were cut back, 1 base at V and 6 bases at J, with 7 bases in the middle. This CDR3 comprises 13 residues. Germline lookup yields CDR1 SGHVS and CDR2 FNYEAQ. The CDR3 sequence is CASSLGSGQPQHF. The CDR3 DNA reads TGTGCCAGCAGCTTAGGTTCGGGTCAGCCCCAGCATTTT.